Sequencing of this T cell receptor (beta chain) was carried out in a study of blood T cell repertoires in COVID-19. The CDR3 contains 13 residues. After removal of 4 bases from V and 5 bases from J, the junction contained 5 bases not matched to a gene. Germline V gives CDR1 SGDLS, CDR2 YYNGEE. TCRdb's table, derived via immunoSEQ multiplex PCR, lists solely in-frame clones and lacks some. The sample records approximately 200,000 clones, roughly three quarters being singletons. The TCR comes from a woman over 75 with COVID-19, enrolled during active disease. The rearrangement uses TRBV9 and TRBJ2-5; TRBD1 agrees at 7 bases. The sequenced material came from peripheral blood. The CDR3 nucleotides read TGTGCCAGCAGCATGACAGGGCAGGAGACCCAGTACTTC. Its protein product is CASSMTGQETQYF.